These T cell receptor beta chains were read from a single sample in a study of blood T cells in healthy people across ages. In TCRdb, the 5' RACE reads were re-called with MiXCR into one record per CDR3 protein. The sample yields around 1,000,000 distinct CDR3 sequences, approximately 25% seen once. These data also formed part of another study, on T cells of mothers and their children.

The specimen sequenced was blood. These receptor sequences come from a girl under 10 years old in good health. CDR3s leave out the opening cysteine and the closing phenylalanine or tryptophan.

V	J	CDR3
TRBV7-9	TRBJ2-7	ASSLAQGSFYEQY
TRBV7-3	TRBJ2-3	ASSLEGTSGRNTRY
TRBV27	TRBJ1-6	ASSSDPTGTYNSPLH
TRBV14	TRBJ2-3	ASSHPRASTDTQY
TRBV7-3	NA	ASSQGTSGNNEQF
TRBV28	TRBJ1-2	ASSLSQSVNYGYT
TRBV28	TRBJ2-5	ASSPRMADGETQY
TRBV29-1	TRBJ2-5	SVSFGLGVETQY
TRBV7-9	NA	ASSFPGQGNEQY
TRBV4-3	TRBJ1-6	ASSQELGQQYNSPLH
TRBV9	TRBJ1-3	ASAANSGNTIY
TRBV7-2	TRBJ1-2	ASSPIDSGGNYGYT
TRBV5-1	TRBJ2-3	ASSLADTRY
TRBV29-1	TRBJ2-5	SVIGLEETQY
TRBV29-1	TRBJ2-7	SVEDGIREQNEQY
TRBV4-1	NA	ASSQEQGQGVSGEQF
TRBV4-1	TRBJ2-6	ASSQLSGANVLT
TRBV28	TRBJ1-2	ASSHPPRTGYGYT
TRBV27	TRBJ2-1	ASTGAGGYNEQF
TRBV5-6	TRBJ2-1	ASSSPGQGAWSYNEQF
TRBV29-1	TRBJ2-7	SVGWGSSYEQY
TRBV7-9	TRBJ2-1	ASSLRGTGLYNEQF
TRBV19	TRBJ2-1	ASAGTGEGKYNEQF
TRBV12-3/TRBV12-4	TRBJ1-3	ASSPTASSGNTIY
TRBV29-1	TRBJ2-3	SVASYTDTQY
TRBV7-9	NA	ASSLALAGGPHEQY
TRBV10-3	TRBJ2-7	AISEVGQGNDEQY
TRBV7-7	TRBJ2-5	ASSPTPYGETQY
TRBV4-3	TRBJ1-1	ASSQEGTGYQDTEAF
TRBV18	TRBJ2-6	ASSPNAVPGLSGANVLT
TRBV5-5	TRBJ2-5	ASSWGEGQETQY
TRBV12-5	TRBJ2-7	ASGTGDGSMRAYEQY
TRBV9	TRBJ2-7	ASSAAPGQSYEQY
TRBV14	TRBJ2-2	ASSQYRGTGGTGELF
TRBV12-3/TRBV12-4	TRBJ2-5	ASSLRGETQY
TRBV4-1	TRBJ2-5	ASSQIRAGVPETQY
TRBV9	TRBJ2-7	ASSAGGGADTYEQY
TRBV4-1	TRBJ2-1	ASSHSSSYNEQF
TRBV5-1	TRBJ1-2	ASSLEGAYGYT
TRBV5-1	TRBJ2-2	ASSLGLQQAGELF
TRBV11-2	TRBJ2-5	ASSLEMGLAVTLSGQETQY
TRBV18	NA	ASSPLEGVGYEQY
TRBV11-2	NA	ASSLGTTVYQETQY
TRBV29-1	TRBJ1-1	SVEIGHTEAF